This TCR beta chain is drawn from a study of regulatory T cells in long-lasting Graves disease. Study results and limitations: Favoring TRBV28, TRBJ1-2 and TRBJ2-5 was a feature seen in persistent disease.

The time point is: newly diagnosed GD, antithyroid drugs for less than 3 months. Extracted RNA from PBMCs served as the source of the TCR library. This clonotype was picked up many times. The antigen is not known. The TCR beta library used iRepertoire HTBI primers with Arm-PCR amplification of CDR3. From the multiplex PCR reads, TCRdb called clonotypes with MiXCR, one entry per CDR3 protein. The data hold 300,000 to 400,000 distinct CDR3 sequences, with approximately 15% observed a single time. This CDR3 region has 13 residues. Germline assignment: CDR1 LGHDT and CDR2 YNNKEL (reference sequence). Trimming removed 3 bases at V and 4 bases at J, with 9 bases between. This sample was shared with a second study, whose subject was T cells in Graves' hyperthyroidism and ophthalmopathy.

The sample in question was peripheral blood mononuclear cells (PBMCs), obtained at new diagnosis, from a patient treated with antithyroid drugs. The source is a middle-aged man with Graves disease. The chain couples TRBV3-1 to TRBJ1-1; maybe TRBD1 (6 bases). This CDR3 is CASSQRGGTEAFF. CDR3 DNA: TGTGCCAGCAGCCAGAGGGGGGGCACTGAAGCTTTCTTT.